A selection of T cell receptor beta chains follows, all from one sample in a study of blood T cell repertoires in COVID-19. TCRdb keeps only in-frame clones here, not all; method: immunoSEQ multiplex PCR. This sample yields 250,000 to 350,000 clones, of which around 90% are seen a single time; about 0.94% belongs to the top ten. Sequenced sample: peripheral blood. The origin of the receptors is a woman aged 40 to 50 who had recovered from COVID-19. Both conserved end residues are part of each CDR3. A D gene is named only where the DNA matches it firmly. The listing skips clone size in some rows; elsewhere it reads once, few, many or a size class.

size: .
D: TRBD2
V: TRBV5-4
length: 16
J: TRBJ2-3
CDR3: CASSYPGAGGLDTQYF
DNA: TGTGCCAGCAGCTACCCTGGAGCGGGAGGGTTAGATACGCAGTATTTT

size: .
D: .
V: TRBV5-1
length: 13
J: TRBJ1-6
CDR3: CASRAGNDSPLHF
DNA: TGCGCCAGCAGGGCGGGGAATGATTCACCCCTCCACTTT

size: .
D: .
V: TRBV6-5
length: 15
J: TRBJ2-6
CDR3: CASSPGVSGANVLTF
DNA: TGTGCCAGCAGTCCAGGGGTCTCTGGGGCCAACGTCCTGACTTTC

size: .
D: .
V: TRBV9
length: 12
J: TRBJ2-1
CDR3: CASSASPDEQFF
DNA: TGTGCCAGCAGCGCCTCCCCTGATGAGCAGTTCTTC

size: .
D: .
V: TRBV7-9
length: 15
J: TRBJ2-1
CDR3: CASSLTDSSYNEQFF
DNA: TGTGCCAGCAGCTTAACAGATAGCTCCTACAATGAGCAGTTCTTC

size: .
D: .
V: TRBV5-1
length: 14
J: TRBJ1-1
CDR3: CASSKDRLNTEAFF
DNA: TGCGCCAGCAGCAAAGACAGATTGAACACTGAAGCTTTCTTT

size: .
D: .
V: TRBV3-1/TRBV3-2
length: 16
J: TRBJ2-7
CDR3: CASSQGASVSSYEQYF
DNA: TGTGCCAGCAGCCAAGGAGCTAGCGTTAGCTCCTACGAGCAGTACTTC

size: .
D: TRBD1
V: TRBV6-5
length: 14
J: TRBJ1-2
CDR3: CASSATGGGYGYTF
DNA: TGTGCCAGCAGCGCGACAGGGGGTGGCTATGGCTACACCTTC

size: .
D: TRBD2
V: TRBV4-1
length: 15
J: TRBJ2-7
CDR3: CASSQALAGLGEQYF
DNA: TGCGCCAGCAGCCAAGCCCTAGCGGGACTGGGCGAGCAGTACTTC

size: .
D: .
V: TRBV6-5
length: 14
J: TRBJ1-1
CDR3: CASSYTGLNTEAFF
DNA: TGTGCCAGCAGTTACACAGGTCTGAACACTGAAGCTTTCTTT

size: .
D: TRBD1
V: TRBV5-4
length: 16
J: TRBJ2-2
CDR3: CASSQLDRGWAGELFF
DNA: TGTGCCAGCAGCCAACTGGACAGGGGTTGGGCCGGGGAGCTGTTTTTT

size: .
D: TRBD1
V: TRBV5-5
length: 16
J: TRBJ2-6
CDR3: CASSPQGAGGANVLTF
DNA: TGTGCCAGCAGCCCACAGGGGGCGGGAGGGGCCAACGTCCTGACTTTC

size: .
D: TRBD2
V: TRBV27
length: 17
J: TRBJ2-1
CDR3: CASSFTSGYSSYNEQFF
DNA: TGTGCCAGCAGTTTTACTAGCGGGTATAGCTCCTACAATGAGCAGTTCTTC

size: .
D: .
V: TRBV5-1
length: 16
J: TRBJ2-2
CDR3: CASSPGPGTNTGELFF
DNA: TGCGCCAGCAGCCCCGGACCGGGGACGAACACCGGGGAGCTGTTTTTT

size: once
D: .
V: TRBV9
length: 14
J: TRBJ2-3
CDR3: CASSVAAGWDTQYF
DNA: TGTGCCAGCAGCGTAGCAGCGGGCTGGGATACGCAGTATTTT

size: .
D: .
V: TRBV20-1
length: 11
J: TRBJ2-5
CDR3: CSAETRETQYF
DNA: TGCAGTGCTGAGACTAGAGAGACCCAGTACTTC

size: .
D: .
V: TRBV19
length: 16
J: TRBJ2-1
CDR3: CASSTSSGNLYNEQFF
DNA: TGTGCCAGTAGTACCAGCTCGGGTAACCTTTACAATGAGCAGTTCTTC

size: .
D: TRBD1
V: TRBV10-2
length: 13
J: TRBJ2-5
CDR3: CASSETGAETQYF
DNA: TGCGCCAGCAGTGAGACAGGGGCGGAGACCCAGTACTTC

size: .
D: TRBD2
V: TRBV19
length: 20
J: TRBJ2-1
CDR3: CASSFGWASGGTRKGDEQFF
DNA: TGTGCCAGTAGTTTTGGGTGGGCTAGCGGGGGGACGAGGAAGGGCGATGAGCAGTTCTTC

size: .
D: TRBD2
V: TRBV11-2
length: 14
J: TRBJ2-7
CDR3: CASSRQRENYEQYF
DNA: TGTGCCAGCAGCCGGCAGCGGGAGAACTACGAGCAGTACTTC

size: .
D: .
V: TRBV29-1
length: 13
J: TRBJ2-7
CDR3: CSVEGLSSYEQYF
DNA: TGCAGCGTTGAAGGACTTTCCTCCTACGAGCAGTACTTC

size: .
D: .
V: TRBV6-5
length: 14
J: TRBJ1-5
CDR3: CASQRLDSNQPQHF
DNA: TGTGCCAGCCAAAGACTGGATAGCAATCAGCCCCAGCATTTT

size: few
D: .
V: TRBV25-1
length: 13
J: TRBJ1-2
CDR3: CASSDSRWYGYTF
DNA: TGTGCCAGCAGTGATTCCAGATGGTATGGCTACACCTTC

size: .
D: .
V: TRBV19
length: 13
J: TRBJ2-7
CDR3: CASSVAGSYEQYF
DNA: TGTGCCAGTAGTGTTGCGGGGTCCTACGAGCAGTACTTC

size: .
D: .
V: TRBV9
length: 15
J: TRBJ1-3
CDR3: CASRKDSSSGNTIYF
DNA: TGTGCCAGCAGGAAAGACAGTTCCTCTGGAAACACCATATATTTT

size: .
D: TRBD2
V: TRBV10-3
length: 14
J: TRBJ2-2
CDR3: CATTSGRAAGELFF
DNA: TGTGCCACAACTAGCGGGAGGGCCGCCGGGGAGCTGTTTTTT

size: .
D: TRBD1
V: TRBV19
length: 15
J: TRBJ1-6
CDR3: CASSIAWQGGSPLHF
DNA: TGTGCCAGTAGTATTGCTTGGCAGGGGGGCTCACCCCTCCACTTT

size: once
D: TRBD1
V: TRBV13
length: 19
J: TRBJ2-7
CDR3: CASSPRAEGQGVQEYEQYF
DNA: TGTGCCAGCAGCCCCCGGGCGGAGGGACAGGGGGTACAAGAATACGAGCAGTACTTC

size: .
D: .
V: TRBV7-2
length: 13
J: TRBJ2-5
CDR3: CASSAGPPETQYF
DNA: TGTGCCAGCAGCGCGGGACCGCCGGAGACCCAGTACTTC

size: .
D: .
V: TRBV20-1
length: 14
J: TRBJ1-5
CDR3: CSVSLGAGNQPQHF
DNA: TGCAGTGTTAGTCTGGGGGCTGGCAATCAGCCCCAGCATTTT

size: .
D: TRBD1
V: TRBV7-9
length: 15
J: TRBJ2-1
CDR3: CASSRGGPASDEQFF
DNA: TGTGCCAGCAGCCGAGGGGGCCCTGCTTCAGATGAGCAGTTCTTC

size: .
D: .
V: TRBV4-1
length: 15
J: TRBJ1-2
CDR3: CASSQEARVLSGYTF
DNA: TGCGCCAGCAGCCAAGAGGCCAGGGTTTTAAGTGGCTACACCTTC

size: .
D: .
V: TRBV24-1
length: 13
J: TRBJ2-1
CDR3: CATSGGGDNEQFF
DNA: TGTGCCACCAGTGGTGGCGGTGACAATGAGCAGTTCTTC

size: once
D: TRBD1
V: TRBV18
length: 16
J: TRBJ2-2
CDR3: CASSPLDRGNTGELFF
DNA: TGTGCCAGCTCACCCTTGGACAGGGGAAACACCGGGGAGCTGTTTTTT

size: .
D: TRBD2
V: TRBV3-1/TRBV3-2
length: 15
J: TRBJ2-1
CDR3: CASRETSASYNEQFF
DNA: TGTGCCAGCAGGGAAACTAGCGCGTCCTACAATGAGCAGTTCTTC

size: .
D: .
V: TRBV11-3
length: 13
J: TRBJ2-3
CDR3: CASSLGDSGTQYF
DNA: TGTGCCAGCAGCTTAGGGGACAGCGGGACGCAGTATTTT

size: .
D: .
V: TRBV2
length: 16
J: TRBJ1-5
CDR3: CASSALGLSGYQPQHF
DNA: TGTGCCAGCAGTGCCCTGGGACTCTCAGGCTATCAGCCCCAGCATTTT

size: .
D: TRBD1
V: TRBV28
length: 15
J: TRBJ2-3
CDR3: CASSEGTVITDTQYF
DNA: TGTGCCAGCAGTGAGGGGACAGTGATCACAGATACGCAGTATTTT

size: .
D: TRBD2
V: TRBV7-2
length: 18
J: TRBJ2-5
CDR3: CASSLDSGRAPFQETQYF
DNA: TGTGCCAGCAGCTTAGATAGCGGGAGGGCCCCGTTCCAAGAGACCCAGTACTTC

size: .
D: TRBD1
V: TRBV28
length: 12
J: TRBJ1-1
CDR3: CASSAGTAEAFF
DNA: TGTGCCAGCAGTGCTGGGACAGCTGAAGCTTTCTTT

size: .
D: TRBD1
V: TRBV5-6
length: 17
J: TRBJ1-2
CDR3: CASSPLGGQGEDYGYTF
DNA: TGTGCCAGCAGCCCCTTAGGGGGACAGGGGGAGGACTATGGCTACACCTTC

size: .
D: TRBD2
V: TRBV19
length: 18
J: TRBJ2-3
CDR3: CASSLRTSGILGTDTQYF
DNA: TGTGCCAGTAGTTTAAGGACTAGCGGGATACTCGGCACAGATACGCAGTATTTT

size: .
D: .
V: TRBV7-3
length: 14
J: TRBJ2-2
CDR3: CASSLTFGAGELFF
DNA: .

size: .
D: .
V: TRBV28
length: 17
J: TRBJ1-4
CDR3: CASSAAPWQAPNEKLFF
DNA: TGTGCCAGCAGTGCCGCCCCATGGCAGGCGCCTAATGAAAAACTGTTTTTT

size: few
D: .
V: TRBV7-2
length: 16
J: TRBJ1-1
CDR3: CASSSSMTAANTEAFF
DNA: TGTGCCAGCAGCTCATCCATGACAGCAGCGAACACTGAAGCTTTCTTT

size: .
D: TRBD2
V: TRBV19
length: 15
J: TRBJ2-1
CDR3: CASSMGLAYNNEQFF
DNA: TGTGCCAGTAGTATGGGACTAGCGTATAACAATGAGCAGTTCTTC

size: .
D: TRBD1
V: TRBV5-1
length: 16
J: TRBJ2-1
CDR3: CASSSYRDRGANEQFF
DNA: TGCGCCAGCAGCTCGTACCGGGACAGGGGAGCTAATGAGCAGTTCTTC

size: .
D: TRBD2
V: TRBV14
length: 16
J: TRBJ2-1
CDR3: CASSPITSGRGNEQFF
DNA: TGTGCCAGCAGCCCTATCACTAGCGGGAGGGGGAATGAGCAGTTCTTC

size: .
D: .
V: TRBV7-9
length: 14
J: TRBJ2-3
CDR3: CASSARLDTDTQYF
DNA: TGTGCCAGCAGCGCCCGACTCGACACAGATACGCAGTATTTT